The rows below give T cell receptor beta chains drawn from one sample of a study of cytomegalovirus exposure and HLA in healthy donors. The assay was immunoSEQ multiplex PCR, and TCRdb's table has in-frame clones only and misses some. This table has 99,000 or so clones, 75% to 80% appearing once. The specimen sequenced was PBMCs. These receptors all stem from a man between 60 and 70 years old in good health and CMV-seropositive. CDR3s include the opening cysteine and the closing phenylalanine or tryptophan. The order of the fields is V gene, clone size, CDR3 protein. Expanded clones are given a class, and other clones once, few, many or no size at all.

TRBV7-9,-,CASSVWGGDLREQYF
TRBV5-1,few,CASSSQGAEREKLFF
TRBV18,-,CASSPDAGAGYNSPLHF
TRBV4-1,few,CASSQDLWANTEAFF
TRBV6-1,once,CASSGTGRTDTQYF
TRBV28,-,CASSPGGQANYGYTF
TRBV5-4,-,CASSLGQGAVTEAFF
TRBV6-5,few,CASKAGQGGEKLFF
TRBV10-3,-,CAISDRGRTDTQYF
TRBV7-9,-,CASSLGGRGGSTDTQYF
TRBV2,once,CASTTGRQETQYF
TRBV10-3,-,CAISEWEDRDQPQHF
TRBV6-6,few,CASSSPTRGTEAFF
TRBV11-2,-,CASSGGGGEWNSPLHF
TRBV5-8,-,CASSSPRTTASTDTQYF
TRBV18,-,CASSPVRGRDEQYF
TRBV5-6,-,CASRYTFDRKTSTGELFF
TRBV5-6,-,CASSLAGADTQYF
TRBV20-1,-,CSFGNTIYF
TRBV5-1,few,CASSFWTGGVITQEQYF
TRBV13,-,CASTTGGTLREQYF
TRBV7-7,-,CASSPGLAETQYF
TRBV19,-,CASSWTPNTEAFF
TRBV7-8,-,CASSPRVSTGAFF
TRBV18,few,CASSPETGFDQPQHF
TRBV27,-,CASTSTSGGEENEQFF
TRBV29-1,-,CSVEGAQQGRNTEAFF
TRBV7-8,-,CASSFRTGIQETQYF
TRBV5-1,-,CASSQASGGSGGTQYF
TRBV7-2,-,CASSPDEQFF
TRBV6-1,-,CASSEAREAQYF
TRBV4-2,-,CASSQDAGLGLLGLYEQYF
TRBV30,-,CAWASGETQYF
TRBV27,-,CASSLASDRDEQFF
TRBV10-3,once,CAIHAGPNQPQHF
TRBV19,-,CASSTQLDTVAFF
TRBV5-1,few,CASSYLASSYEQYF
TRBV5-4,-,CASSLPGQTFYGYTF
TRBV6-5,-,CASTRQGGTEAFF
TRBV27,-,CASSYRGGGTDTQYF
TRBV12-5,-,CASGLNGGSMGETQYF
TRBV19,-,CASSPPGYGYTF
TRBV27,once,CATRGGASAEKLFF